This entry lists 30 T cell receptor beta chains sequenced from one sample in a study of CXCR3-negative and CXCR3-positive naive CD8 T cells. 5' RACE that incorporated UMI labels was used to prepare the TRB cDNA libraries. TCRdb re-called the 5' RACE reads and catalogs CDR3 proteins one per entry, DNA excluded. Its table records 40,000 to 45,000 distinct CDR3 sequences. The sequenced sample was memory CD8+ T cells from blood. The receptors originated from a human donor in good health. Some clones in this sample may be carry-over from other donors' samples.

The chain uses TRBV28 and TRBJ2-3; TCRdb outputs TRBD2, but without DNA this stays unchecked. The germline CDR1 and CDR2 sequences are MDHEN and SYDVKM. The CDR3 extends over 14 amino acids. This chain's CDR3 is CASSRDFSAHTQYF.

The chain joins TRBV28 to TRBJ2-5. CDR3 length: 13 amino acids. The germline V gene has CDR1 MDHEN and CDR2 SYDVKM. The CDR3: CASSSSDQETQYF. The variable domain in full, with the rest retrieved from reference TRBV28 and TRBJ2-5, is DVKVTQSSRYLVKRTGEKVFLECVQDMDHENMFWYRQDPGLGLRLIYFSYDVKMKEKGDIPEGYSVSREKKERFSLILESASTNQTSMYLCASSSSDQETQYFGPGTRLLVL.

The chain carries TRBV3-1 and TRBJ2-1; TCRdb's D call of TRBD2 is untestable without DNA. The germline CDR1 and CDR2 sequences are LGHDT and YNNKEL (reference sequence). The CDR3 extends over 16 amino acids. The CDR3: CASSQMGTSGPDEQFF.

This CDR3 reads CASSLMAGEAYNEQFF. The chain couples TRBV7-3 to TRBJ2-1; absent DNA, TCRdb's TRBD1 call cannot be checked. The CDR3 runs to 16 residues. Germline V gives CDR1 SGHTA, CDR2 FQGTGA.

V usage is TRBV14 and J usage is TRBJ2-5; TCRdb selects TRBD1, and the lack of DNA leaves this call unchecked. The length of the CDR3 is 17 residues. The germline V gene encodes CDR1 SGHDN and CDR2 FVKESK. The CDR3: CATSDKPGTGGWETQYF.

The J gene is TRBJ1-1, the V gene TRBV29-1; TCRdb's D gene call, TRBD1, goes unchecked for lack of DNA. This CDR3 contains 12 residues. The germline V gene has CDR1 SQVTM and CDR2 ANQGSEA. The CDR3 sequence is CSVDRGHTEAFF.

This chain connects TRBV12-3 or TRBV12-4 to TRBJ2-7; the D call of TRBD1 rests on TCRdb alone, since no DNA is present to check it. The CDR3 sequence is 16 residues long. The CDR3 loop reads CASSFEAPGSGYEQYF.

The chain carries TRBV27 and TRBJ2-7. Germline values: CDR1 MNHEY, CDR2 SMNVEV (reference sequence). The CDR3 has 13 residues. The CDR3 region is CASSPRVSYEQYF.

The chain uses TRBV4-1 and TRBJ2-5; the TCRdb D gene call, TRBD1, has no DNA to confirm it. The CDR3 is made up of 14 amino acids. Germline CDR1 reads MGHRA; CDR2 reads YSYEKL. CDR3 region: CASSFGGSGETQYF.

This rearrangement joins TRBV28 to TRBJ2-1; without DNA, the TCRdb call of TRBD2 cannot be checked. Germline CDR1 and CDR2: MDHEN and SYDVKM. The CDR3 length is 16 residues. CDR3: CASSLARGLPYNEQFF.

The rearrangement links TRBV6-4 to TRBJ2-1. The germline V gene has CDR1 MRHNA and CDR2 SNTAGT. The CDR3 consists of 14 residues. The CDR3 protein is CASSAGNSCNEQFF.

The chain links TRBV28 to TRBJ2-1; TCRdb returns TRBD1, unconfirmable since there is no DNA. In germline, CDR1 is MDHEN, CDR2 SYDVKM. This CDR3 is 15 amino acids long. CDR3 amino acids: CASSSLRQNYNEQFF.

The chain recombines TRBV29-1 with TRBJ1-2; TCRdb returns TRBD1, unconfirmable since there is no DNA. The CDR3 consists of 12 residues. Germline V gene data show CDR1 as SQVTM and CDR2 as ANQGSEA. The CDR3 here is CSVRGGYYGYTF.

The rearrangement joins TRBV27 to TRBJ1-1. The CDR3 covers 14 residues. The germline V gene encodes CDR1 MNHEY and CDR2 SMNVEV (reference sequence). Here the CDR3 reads CASSLYLGSTEAFF.

The CDR3 sequence is CASSHRIGENTEAFF. The chain recombines TRBV4-3 with TRBJ1-1; the D gene TCRdb calls, TRBD1, cannot be checked with no DNA. Germline-derived CDR1 and CDR2 are LGHNA and YSLEER. The CDR3 consists of 15 residues.

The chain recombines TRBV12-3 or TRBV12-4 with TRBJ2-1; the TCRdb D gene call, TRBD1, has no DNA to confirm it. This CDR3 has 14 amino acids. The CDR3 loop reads CASSSGSQVDEQFF.

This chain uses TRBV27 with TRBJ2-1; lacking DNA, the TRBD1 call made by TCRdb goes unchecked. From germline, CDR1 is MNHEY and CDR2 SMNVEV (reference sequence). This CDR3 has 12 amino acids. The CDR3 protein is CASSSGGGPQFF.

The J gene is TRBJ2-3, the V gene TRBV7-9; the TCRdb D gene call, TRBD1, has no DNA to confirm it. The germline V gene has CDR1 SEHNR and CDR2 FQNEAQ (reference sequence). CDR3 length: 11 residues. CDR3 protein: CASAPTDTQYF.

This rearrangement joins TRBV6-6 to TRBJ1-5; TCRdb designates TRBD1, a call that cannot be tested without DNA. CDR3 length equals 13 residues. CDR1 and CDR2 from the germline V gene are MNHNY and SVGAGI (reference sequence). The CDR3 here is CASSPGGIQPQHF.

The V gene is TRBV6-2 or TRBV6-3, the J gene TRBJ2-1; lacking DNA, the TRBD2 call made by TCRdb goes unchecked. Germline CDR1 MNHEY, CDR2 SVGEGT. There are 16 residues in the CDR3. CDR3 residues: CASSYFLASVSNEQFF.

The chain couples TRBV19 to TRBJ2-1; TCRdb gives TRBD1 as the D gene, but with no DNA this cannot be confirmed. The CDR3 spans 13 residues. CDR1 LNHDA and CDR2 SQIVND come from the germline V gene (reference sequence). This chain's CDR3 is CASSPDNYNEQFF.

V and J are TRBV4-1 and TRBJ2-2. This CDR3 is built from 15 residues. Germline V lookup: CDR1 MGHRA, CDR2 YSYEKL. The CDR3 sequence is CASSPRVLNTGELFF.

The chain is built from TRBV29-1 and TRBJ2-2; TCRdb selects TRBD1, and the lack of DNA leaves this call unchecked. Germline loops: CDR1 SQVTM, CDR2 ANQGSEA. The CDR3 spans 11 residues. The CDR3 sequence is CSVTRGLELFF.

Here the CDR3 reads CASSLPVGGASYEQYF. The chain combines TRBV7-2 with TRBJ2-7; TCRdb picks TRBD2, but there is no DNA to check that call. There are 16 residues in the CDR3. CDR1 and CDR2 (germline): SGHTA, FQGNSA.

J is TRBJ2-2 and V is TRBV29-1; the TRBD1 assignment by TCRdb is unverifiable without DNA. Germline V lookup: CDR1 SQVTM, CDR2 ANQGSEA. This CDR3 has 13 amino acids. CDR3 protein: CSVVQGDTGELFF.

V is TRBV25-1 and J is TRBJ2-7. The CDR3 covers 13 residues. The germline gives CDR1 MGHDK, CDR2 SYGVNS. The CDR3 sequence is CASSEWVRDEQYF.

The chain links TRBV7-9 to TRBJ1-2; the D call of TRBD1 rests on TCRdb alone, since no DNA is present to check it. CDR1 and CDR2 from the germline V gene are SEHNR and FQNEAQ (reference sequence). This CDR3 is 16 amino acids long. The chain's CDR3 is CASRHPGTEFNYGYTF.

CDR3 residues: CASSEGAEVQPQHF. V usage is TRBV6-6 and J usage is TRBJ1-5; TCRdb's assignment of TRBD1 cannot be checked, as there is no DNA. This CDR3 comprises 14 residues. The germline V gene has CDR1 MNHNY and CDR2 SVGAGI (reference sequence).

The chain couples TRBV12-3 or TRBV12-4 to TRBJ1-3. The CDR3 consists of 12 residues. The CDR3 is CASINSGNTIYF.

The CDR3 is CSARPADPYSYNEQFF. The chain links TRBV20-1 to TRBJ2-1; TCRdb proposes TRBD2, but this gene call is untestable without DNA. Germline V gives CDR1 DFQATT, CDR2 SNEGSKA (reference sequence). The CDR3 runs to 16 residues.